Given below is one T cell receptor beta chain in context. Germline V gene lookup returns CDR1 SGHTA and CDR2 FQGTGA. The CDR3 sequence is 15 residues long. Germline trimming cut 5 bases from V and 3 bases from J; bases unmatched to any gene: 6. Time point reported: persistent/refractory GD, antithyroid drugs over 5 years with positive TRAb. PBMCs were the source of the RNA used for TCR sequencing. The data belong to a study of regulatory T cells in long-lasting Graves disease. Construction of TCR beta libraries relied on iRepertoire HTBI primers and on Arm-PCR targeting CDR3 regions. TCRdb called the multiplex PCR reads again in MiXCR, with one record for every CDR3 protein. Among fewer than 400,000 distinct CDR3 sequences listed, 20% to 25% were seen once.

Material: peripheral blood mononuclear cells (PBMCs), obtained when the disease was refractory, from a patient treated with antithyroid drugs. This receptor was identified in a female donor with Graves disease. The gene calls are TRBV7-3 and TRBJ2-2; 7 positions agree with TRBD1. The CDR3 spells CASSPTGSDTGELFF. CDR3 nucleotide sequence: TGTGCCAGCAGCCCGACAGGGTCGGACACCGGGGAGCTGTTTTTT. Filled out from reference TRBV7-3 and TRBJ2-2, the complete variable domain reads GAGVSQTPSNKVTEKGKYVELRCDPISGHTALYWYRQSLGQGPEFLIYFQGTGAADDSGLPNDRFFAVRPEGSVSTLKIQRTERGDSAVYLCASSPTGSDTGELFFGEGSRLTVL.